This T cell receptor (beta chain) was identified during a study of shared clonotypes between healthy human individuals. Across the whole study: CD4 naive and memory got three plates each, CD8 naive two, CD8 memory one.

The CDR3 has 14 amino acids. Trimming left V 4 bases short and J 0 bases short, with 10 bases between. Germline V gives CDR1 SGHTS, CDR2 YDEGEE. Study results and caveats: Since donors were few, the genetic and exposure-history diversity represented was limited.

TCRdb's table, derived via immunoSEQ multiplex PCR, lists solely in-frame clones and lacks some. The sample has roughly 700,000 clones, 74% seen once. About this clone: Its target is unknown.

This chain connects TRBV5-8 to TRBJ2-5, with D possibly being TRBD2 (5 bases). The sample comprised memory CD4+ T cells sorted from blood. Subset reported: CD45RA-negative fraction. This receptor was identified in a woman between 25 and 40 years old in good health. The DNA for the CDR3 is TGTGCCAGCAGCACTGGACTGTACCAAGAGACCCAGTACTTC. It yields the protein CASSTGLYQETQYF.